The 15 T cell receptor beta chains below all came from one sample that was sequenced in a study of Tregs in tolerant kidney transplant recipients. The data were produced by immunoSEQ multiplex PCR, yet TCRdb's version contains in-frame clones alone and is incomplete. The sample yields some 68,000 clones, about 83% seen once. Sequenced sample: CD4+ T cells from blood. Receptors originate from a human donor in good health.

This clone occurred a few times. The genes are TRBV6-1 and TRBJ2-5; D call uncertain. Germline-derived CDR1 and CDR2 are MNHNS and SASEGT. V gave up 5 bases and J gave up 5 bases, with 12 bases separating them. The length of the CDR3 is 13 residues. The CDR3 DNA follows: TGTGCCAGCAGTAGGACCCACGGGGAGACCCAGTACTTC. The encoded protein is CASSRTHGETQYF.

V is TRBV2 and J is TRBJ1-5, with D unclear. This CDR3 is built from 17 residues. V shed 4 bases and J shed 5 bases, with 21 bases lying between them. The germline V gene encodes CDR1 SNHLY and CDR2 FYNNEI. Here the CDR3 reads CASSVVLSGAVDQPQHF. CDR3 nucleotides: TGTGCCAGCAGTGTTGTATTAAGTGGTGCAGTTGATCAGCCCCAGCATTTT.

This clone has only a few counts. CDR3 region: CASSSLAGRTFHNEQFF. CDR3 nucleotides: TGTGCCAGCAGTTCCTTAGCGGGGAGAACGTTCCACAATGAGCAGTTCTTC. This chain connects TRBV28 to TRBJ2-1, with 8 bases aligning to TRBD2. This CDR3 region has 17 residues. J was trimmed by 5 bases and V by 4 bases; bases with no gene match: 13. Germline CDR1 MDHEN, CDR2 SYDVKM.

This clone was seen a handful of times. This chain joins TRBV7-6 and TRBJ2-2; the D gene is possibly TRBD1 (6 bases). CDR1 SGHVS and CDR2 FNYEAQ come from the germline V gene. The CDR3 loop spans 15 amino acids. Trimming cost V 8 bases and J 5 bases, with 18 bases left between them. The CDR3 bases are TGTGCCAGCCGTCGGGACCTAGGGGGTACCGGGGAGCTGTTTTTT. Residues: CASRRDLGGTGELFF.

The J gene is TRBJ2-1, the V gene TRBV7-2; 11 nucleotides line up with TRBD2. CDR3 length: 16 residues. Per germline, CDR1 SGHTA and CDR2 FQGNSA. V shed 4 bases, J shed 4 bases, and the junction held 6 bases outside the gene matches. CDR3 nucleotides: TGTGCCAGCAGCTCCCGGACTAGCGGGTGGTACAATGAGCAGTTCTTC. Translating it yields CASSSRTSGWYNEQFF.

This chain links TRBV6-5 with TRBJ2-7, with 7 bases aligning to TRBD1. V dropped 6 bases and J dropped 2; count of bases not matched to a gene: 10. In germline, CDR1 is MNHEY, CDR2 SVGAGI. The CDR3 has 15 residues. CDR3 residues: CASRQRTGVAYEQYF. The CDR3 coding sequence is TGTGCCAGCAGGCAACGTACAGGGGTCGCCTACGAGCAGTACTTC.

This clone is a singleton in its sample. V is TRBV12-5 and J is TRBJ1-2; D is unresolved. CDR1 and CDR2 (germline): LGHNT, FRNRAP. The CDR3 sequence is 15 residues long. Trimming stripped 0 bases from V and 3 bases from J, with 11 bases between. The CDR3 reads CASGLVYDSDYGYTF. CDR3 DNA: TGTGCTAGTGGTTTGGTATATGACTCAGACTATGGCTACACCTTC.

This chain links TRBV6-4 with TRBJ2-2, with D hard to call. CDR3 length: 13 amino acids. V lost 3 bases and J 6 bases, leaving 8 bases between the germline ends. Germline V gene sequence: CDR1 MRHNA, CDR2 SNTAGT. The CDR3 sequence: CASSEELAGELFF. The CDR3 DNA sequence: TGTGCCAGCAGTGAGGAGCTCGCCGGGGAGCTGTTTTTT.

The V and J genes are TRBV6-1 and TRBJ2-2, with a weak D call TRBD2 (5 bases). Trimming removed 4 bases at V and 2 bases at J, with 5 bases between. This CDR3 has 13 residues. Germline CDR1 and CDR2: MNHNS and SASEGT. In nucleotides, the CDR3 is TGTGCCAGCAGTGGGACTAACACCGGGGAGCTGTTTTTT. Translated: CASSGTNTGELFF.

The chain recombines TRBV15 with TRBJ1-4, with D perhaps matching TRBD1 (6 bases). Trimming removed 1 base at V and 5 bases at J, with 14 bases between. Germline values: CDR1 LNHNV, CDR2 YYDKDF (reference sequence). The CDR3 has 16 amino acids. CDR3 protein: CATSRGGQGWNEKLFF. The DNA for the CDR3 is TGTGCCACCAGCAGAGGGGGGCAGGGCTGGAATGAAAAACTGTTTTTT.

V usage is TRBV9 and J usage is TRBJ2-3, with a possible D match to TRBD1 (5 bases). Germline V CDR1 and CDR2: SGDLS, YYNGEE. Between the trimmed V and J ends, which lost 4 bases and 4 bases, there was a span of 16 bases. The length of the CDR3 is 15 residues. CDR3 region: CASSTRVGDPDTQYF. As DNA, the CDR3 is TGTGCCAGCAGCACCAGGGTTGGGGATCCAGATACGCAGTATTTT.

The gene calls are TRBV11-3 and TRBJ2-7, with D uncertain. V was cut by 5 bases and J by 7 bases, with 18 bases left in between. The CDR3 is 14 residues long. CDR1 is SGHNT and CDR2 is YENEEA in the germline V gene. The CDR3 DNA reads as TGTGCCAGCAGCCAAGTTCCCTCCGCTCGGGAGCAGTACTTC. Its translation: CASSQVPSAREQYF.

This clone was recorded once. The J gene is TRBJ1-5, the V gene TRBV7-2; no clear D gene. The CDR3 is 15 residues long. Deletions cut 5 bases from V and 2 bases from J, with 13 bases between. CDR1 SGHTA and CDR2 FQGNSA come from the germline V gene. CDR3 sequence reads: CASSPMSLGNQPQHF. Written as DNA, the CDR3 is TGTGCCAGCAGCCCGATGTCTCTGGGCAATCAGCCCCAGCATTTT.

This clone was seen only a few times. The genes are TRBV30 and TRBJ2-3; D is ambiguous. The length of the CDR3 is 13 residues. Trimming removed 1 base from V and 5 bases from J, with 10 bases in between. CDR1 is GTSNPN and CDR2 is SVGIG in the germline V gene (reference sequence). CDR3 sequence reads: CAWSGETRDTQYF. For the CDR3, the DNA is TGTGCCTGGAGTGGGGAAACCCGAGATACGCAGTATTTT.

This clone has more than one count but fewer than ten. The chain is built from TRBV11-3 and TRBJ1-1; D is perhaps TRBD1 (5 bases). In germline, CDR1 is SGHNT, CDR2 YENEEA. V was pared by 5 bases and J by 0 bases, with 10 bases between. The CDR3 has 14 residues. The CDR3 sequence is CASSPRGMNTEAFF. CDR3 nucleotides: TGTGCCAGCAGCCCTCGGGGGATGAACACTGAAGCTTTCTTT.